This passage covers 7 T cell receptor beta chains from one sample sequenced in a study of shared clonotypes between healthy human individuals. Terminally differentiated effector memory CD45RA+ cells were left out of the naive CD8 fraction, which was CD45RO-negative and positively selected for CCR7. Produced via immunoSEQ multiplex PCR; TCRdb's table is partial and in-frame only. In the table there are around 2.1 million clones, roughly 91% of which are singletons. Sequenced sample: naive CD8+ T cells from PBMCs. Receptor source: a man aged 18-30 years in good health. Some clones in this sample may be carry-over from other donors' samples.

This chain links TRBV6-6 with TRBJ2-1; D unclear. CDR3 length equals 14 residues. Trimming removed 1 base from V and 5 bases from J, with 9 bases in between. Germline V gives CDR1 MNHNY, CDR2 SVGAGI (reference sequence). CDR3: CASSYFGVNNEQFF. The CDR3 nucleotides read TGTGCCAGCAGTTACTTTGGGGTTAACAATGAGCAGTTCTTC.

This chain links TRBV27 with TRBJ2-7; D is uncertain. CDR3 size: 15 residues. Germline loops: CDR1 MNHEY, CDR2 SMNVEV (reference sequence). V gave up 2 bases and J gave up 2 bases, with 13 bases separating them. The CDR3 DNA follows: TGTGCCAGCAGTTTAAGTTGGTCTAGGACCTACGAGCAGTACTTC. Amino acid sequence: CASSLSWSRTYEQYF.

The rearrangement links TRBV5-6 to TRBJ1-1; no clear D gene. Germline values: CDR1 SGHDT, CDR2 YYEEEE. This CDR3 region has 12 residues. Between the trimmed V and J ends, which lost 0 bases and 9 bases, there was a span of 9 bases. The CDR3 coding sequence is TGTGCCAGCAGCTTGGGTCGGGAGAAAGCTTTCTTT. Residues: CASSLGREKAFF.

This clone occurred a few times. The chain employs TRBV11-2 and TRBJ2-5; D not certain. The germline V gene encodes CDR1 SGHAT and CDR2 FQNNGV. Trimming pared 5 bases from V and 5 bases from J, leaving 9 bases between. The CDR3 runs to 12 residues. The CDR3 region has the DNA TGTGCCAGCAGCCCCCTCGTGGAGACCCAGTACTTC. Encoded protein: CASSPLVETQYF.

The rearrangement uses TRBV27 and TRBJ1-2; 7 positions agree with TRBD1. This CDR3 is 17 amino acids long. In germline, CDR1 is MNHEY, CDR2 SMNVEV (reference sequence). V was pared by 1 base and J by 6 bases, with 14 bases of the junction left unmatched. The CDR3 nucleotides are TGTGCCAGCAGTTTATACGGGGGGACAGCCCAGTTGGATGGCTACACCTTC. Translating gives CASSLYGGTAQLDGYTF.

V and J are TRBV11-3 and TRBJ2-1, with 14 bases lining up with TRBD2. CDR1 is SGHNT, CDR2 YENEEA, per germline. Unmatched junction bases numbered 3, after V lost 1 base and J lost 4 bases. The CDR3 runs 17 residues. In nucleotides, the CDR3 is TGTGCCAGCAGCTTAGGAGGACTAGCGGGAGGATACAATGAGCAGTTCTTC. Its translation: CASSLGGLAGGYNEQFF. Using reference TRBV11-3 and TRBJ2-1 for the parts outside the CDR3, the full variable domain is EAGVVQSPRYKIIEKKQPVAFWCNPISGHNTLYWYLQNLGQGPELLIRYENEEAVDDSQLPKDRFSAERLKGVDSTLKIQPAELGDSAVYLCASSLGGLAGGYNEQFFGPGTRLTVL.

The chain employs TRBV6-4 and TRBJ2-1, with a possible D match to TRBD2 (6 bases). Germline-derived CDR1 and CDR2 are MRHNA and SNTAGT. V was clipped by 0 bases and J by 12 bases, with 12 bases between them. The CDR3 contains 13 residues. CDR3 loop: CASSDSSGRGQFF. The CDR3 region has the DNA TGTGCCAGCAGTGACTCGAGCGGGCGCGGGCAGTTCTTC.